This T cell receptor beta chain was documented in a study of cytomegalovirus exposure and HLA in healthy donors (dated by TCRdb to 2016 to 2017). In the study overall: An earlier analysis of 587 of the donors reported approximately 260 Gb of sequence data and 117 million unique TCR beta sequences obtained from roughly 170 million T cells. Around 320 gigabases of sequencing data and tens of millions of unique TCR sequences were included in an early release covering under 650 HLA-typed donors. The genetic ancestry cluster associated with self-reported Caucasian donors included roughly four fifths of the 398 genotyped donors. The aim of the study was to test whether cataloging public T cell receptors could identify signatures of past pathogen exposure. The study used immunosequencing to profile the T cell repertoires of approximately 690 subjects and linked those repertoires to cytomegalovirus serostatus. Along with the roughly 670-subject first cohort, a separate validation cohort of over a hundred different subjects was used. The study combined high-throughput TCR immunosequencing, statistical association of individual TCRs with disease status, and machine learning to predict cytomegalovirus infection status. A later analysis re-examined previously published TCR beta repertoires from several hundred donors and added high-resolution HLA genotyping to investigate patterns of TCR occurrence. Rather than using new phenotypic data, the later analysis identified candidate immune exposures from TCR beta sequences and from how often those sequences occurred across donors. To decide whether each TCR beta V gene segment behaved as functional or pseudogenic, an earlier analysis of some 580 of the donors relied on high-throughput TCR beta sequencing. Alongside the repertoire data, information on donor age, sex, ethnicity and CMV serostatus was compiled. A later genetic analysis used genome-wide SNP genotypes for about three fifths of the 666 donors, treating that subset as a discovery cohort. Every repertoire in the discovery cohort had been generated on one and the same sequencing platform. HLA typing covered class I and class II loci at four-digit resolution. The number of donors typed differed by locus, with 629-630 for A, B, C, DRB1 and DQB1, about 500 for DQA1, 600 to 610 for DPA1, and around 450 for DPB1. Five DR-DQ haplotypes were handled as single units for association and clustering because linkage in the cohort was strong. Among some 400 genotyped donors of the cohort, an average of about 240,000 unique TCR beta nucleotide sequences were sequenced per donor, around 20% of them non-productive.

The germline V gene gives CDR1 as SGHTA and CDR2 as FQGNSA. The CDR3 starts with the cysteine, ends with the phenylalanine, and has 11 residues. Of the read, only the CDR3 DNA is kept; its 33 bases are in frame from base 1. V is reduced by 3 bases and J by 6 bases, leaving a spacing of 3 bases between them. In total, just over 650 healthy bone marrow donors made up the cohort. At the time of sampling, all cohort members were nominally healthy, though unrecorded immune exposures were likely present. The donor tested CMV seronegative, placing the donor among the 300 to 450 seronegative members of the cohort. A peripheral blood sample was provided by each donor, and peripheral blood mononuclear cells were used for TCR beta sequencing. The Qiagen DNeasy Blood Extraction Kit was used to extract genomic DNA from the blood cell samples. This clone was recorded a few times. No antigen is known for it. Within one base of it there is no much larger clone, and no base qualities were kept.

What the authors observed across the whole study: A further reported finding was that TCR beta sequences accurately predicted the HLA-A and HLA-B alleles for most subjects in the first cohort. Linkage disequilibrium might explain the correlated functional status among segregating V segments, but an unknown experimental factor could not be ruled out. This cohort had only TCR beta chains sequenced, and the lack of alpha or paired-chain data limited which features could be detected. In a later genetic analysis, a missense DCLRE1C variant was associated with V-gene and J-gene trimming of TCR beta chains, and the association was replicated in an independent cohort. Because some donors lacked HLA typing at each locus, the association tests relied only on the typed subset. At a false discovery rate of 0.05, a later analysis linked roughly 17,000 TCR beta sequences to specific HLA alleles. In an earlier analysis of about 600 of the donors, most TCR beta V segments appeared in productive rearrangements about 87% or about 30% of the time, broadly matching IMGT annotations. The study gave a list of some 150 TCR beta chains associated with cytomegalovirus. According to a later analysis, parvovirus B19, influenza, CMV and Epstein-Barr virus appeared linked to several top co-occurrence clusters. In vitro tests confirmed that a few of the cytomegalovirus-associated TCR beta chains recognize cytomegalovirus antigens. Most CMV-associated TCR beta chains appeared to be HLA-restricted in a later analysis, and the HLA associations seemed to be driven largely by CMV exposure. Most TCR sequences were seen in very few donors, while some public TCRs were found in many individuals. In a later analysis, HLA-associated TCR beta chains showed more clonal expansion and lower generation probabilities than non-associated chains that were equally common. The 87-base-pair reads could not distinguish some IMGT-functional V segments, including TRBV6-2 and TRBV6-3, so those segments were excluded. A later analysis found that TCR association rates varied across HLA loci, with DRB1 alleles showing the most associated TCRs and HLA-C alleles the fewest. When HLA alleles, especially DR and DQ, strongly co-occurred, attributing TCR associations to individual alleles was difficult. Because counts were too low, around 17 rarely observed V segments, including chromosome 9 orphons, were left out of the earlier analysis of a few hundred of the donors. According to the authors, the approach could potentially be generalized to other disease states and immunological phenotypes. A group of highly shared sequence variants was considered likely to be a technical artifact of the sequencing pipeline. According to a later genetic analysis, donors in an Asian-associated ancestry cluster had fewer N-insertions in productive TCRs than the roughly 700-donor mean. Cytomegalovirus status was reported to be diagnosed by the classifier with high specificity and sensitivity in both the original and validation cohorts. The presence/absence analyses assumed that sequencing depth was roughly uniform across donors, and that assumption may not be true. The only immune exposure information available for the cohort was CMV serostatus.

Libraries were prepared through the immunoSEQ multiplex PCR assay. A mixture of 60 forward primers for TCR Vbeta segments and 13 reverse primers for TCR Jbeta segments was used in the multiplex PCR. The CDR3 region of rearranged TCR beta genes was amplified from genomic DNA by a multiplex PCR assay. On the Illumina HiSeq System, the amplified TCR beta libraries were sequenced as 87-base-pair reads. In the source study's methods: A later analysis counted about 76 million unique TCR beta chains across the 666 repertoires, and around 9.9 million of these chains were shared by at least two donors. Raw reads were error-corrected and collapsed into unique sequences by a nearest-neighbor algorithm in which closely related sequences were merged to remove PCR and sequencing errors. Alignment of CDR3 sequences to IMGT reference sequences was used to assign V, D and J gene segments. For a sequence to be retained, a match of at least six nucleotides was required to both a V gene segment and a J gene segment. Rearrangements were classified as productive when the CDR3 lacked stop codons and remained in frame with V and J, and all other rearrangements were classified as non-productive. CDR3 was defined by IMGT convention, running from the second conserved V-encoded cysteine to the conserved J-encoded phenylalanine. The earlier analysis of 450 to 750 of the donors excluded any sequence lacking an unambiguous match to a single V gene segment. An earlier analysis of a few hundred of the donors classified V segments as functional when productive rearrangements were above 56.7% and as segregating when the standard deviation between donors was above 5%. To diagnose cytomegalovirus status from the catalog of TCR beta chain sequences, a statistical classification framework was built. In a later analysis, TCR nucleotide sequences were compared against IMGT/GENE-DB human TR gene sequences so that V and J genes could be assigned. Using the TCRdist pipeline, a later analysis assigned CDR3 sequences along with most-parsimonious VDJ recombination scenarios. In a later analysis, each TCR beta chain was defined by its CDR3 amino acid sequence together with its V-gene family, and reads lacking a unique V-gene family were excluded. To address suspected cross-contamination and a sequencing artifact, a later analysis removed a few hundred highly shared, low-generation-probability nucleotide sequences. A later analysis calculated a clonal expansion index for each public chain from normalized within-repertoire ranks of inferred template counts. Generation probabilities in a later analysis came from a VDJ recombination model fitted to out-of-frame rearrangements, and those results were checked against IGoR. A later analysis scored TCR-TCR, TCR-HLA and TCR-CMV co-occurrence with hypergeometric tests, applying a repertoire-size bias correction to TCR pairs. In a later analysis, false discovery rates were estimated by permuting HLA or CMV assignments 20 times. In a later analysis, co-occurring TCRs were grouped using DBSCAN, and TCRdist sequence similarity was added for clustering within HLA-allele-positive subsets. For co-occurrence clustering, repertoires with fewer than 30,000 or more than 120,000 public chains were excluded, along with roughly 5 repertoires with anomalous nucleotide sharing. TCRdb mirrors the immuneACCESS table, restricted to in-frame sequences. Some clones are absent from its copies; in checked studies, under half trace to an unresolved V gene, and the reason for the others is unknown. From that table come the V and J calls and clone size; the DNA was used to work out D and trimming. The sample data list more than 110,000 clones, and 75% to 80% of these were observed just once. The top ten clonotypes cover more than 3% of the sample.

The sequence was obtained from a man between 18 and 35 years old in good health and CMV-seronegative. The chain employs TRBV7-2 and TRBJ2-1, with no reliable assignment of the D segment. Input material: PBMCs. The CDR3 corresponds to CASSFRNEQFF. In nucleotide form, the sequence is TGTGCCAGCAGCTTTCGCAATGAGCAGTTCTTC.